Each of the 28 T cell receptor beta chains below was sequenced from the same sample in a study of T cells in localized non-small cell lung cancer. Measured with immunoSEQ multiplex PCR; TCRdb has only the in-frame clones, and not every one. The data show 13,000 to 15,000 clones, with around 90% seen just once and more than 2.5% held by the top ten. The sequenced sample was peripheral blood mononuclear cells, obtained before any cancer treatment. The receptors were gathered from a man between 40 and 75 years old with stage III lung adenocarcinoma.

This chain links TRBV7-2 with TRBJ2-1; D call uncertain. Between the trimmed V and J ends, which lost 1 base and 1 base, there was a span of 5 bases. CDR1 and CDR2 (germline): SGHTA, FQGNSA. The CDR3 spans 14 residues. The CDR3 loop reads CASSLDGSYNEQFF. Here the CDR3 DNA reads TGTGCCAGCAGCTTAGACGGTTCCTACAATGAGCAGTTCTTC.

V and J are TRBV10-3 and TRBJ1-4; unclear D gene. Germline V gives CDR1 ENHRY, CDR2 SYGVKD. This CDR3 is built from 15 residues. V lost 3 bases to trimming and J lost 4 bases, with 12 bases between them. The CDR3: CAISDPTKSNEKLFF. The CDR3 nucleotides read TGTGCCATCAGTGACCCTACGAAGAGTAATGAAAAACTGTTTTTT.

Remarks on this clone: At the DNA level, this CDR3 is encoded by other sequences in the same sample as well. The chain is built from TRBV9 and TRBJ1-2, with D uncertain. Germline-derived CDR1 and CDR2 are SGDLS and YYNGEE. Trimming took off 4 bases at V and 4 bases at J, with 23 bases between the two ends. The length of the CDR3 is 17 residues. CDR3 protein: CASSMSGSQPPGYGYTF. CDR3 nucleotide sequence: TGTGCCAGCAGCATGTCTGGCAGCCAGCCCCCGGGCTATGGCTACACCTTC.

The V and J genes are TRBV19 and TRBJ2-2, with D unresolved. CDR1 LNHDA and CDR2 SQIVND come from the germline V gene (reference sequence). With 3 bases removed from V and 6 bases from J, the gap between germline ends came to 11 bases. This CDR3 has 14 residues. The CDR3 coding sequence is TGTGCCAGTAGTATGTCAGGCACCCCCGGGGAGCTGTTTTTT. Its protein is CASSMSGTPGELFF.

The J gene is TRBJ2-4, the V gene TRBV29-1; D is unclear. Germline lookup yields CDR1 SQVTM and CDR2 ANQGSEA. The CDR3 is 13 residues long. Trimming stripped 2 bases from V and 13 bases from J, with 18 bases between. CDR3 DNA sequence: TGCAGCGTTGAATCCCCCTATATCGACACACAGTACTTC. Translated, it gives CSVESPYIDTQYF.

The V call is TRBV30, the J call TRBJ2-7; maybe TRBD2 (6 bases). From germline, CDR1 is GTSNPN and CDR2 SVGIG (reference sequence). The CDR3 loop spans 16 amino acids. V was trimmed by 0 bases and J by 3 bases, leaving 18 bases between them. This chain's CDR3 is CAWSVDGGGNIYEQYF. CDR3 nucleotides: TGTGCCTGGAGTGTTGACGGCGGCGGGAATATCTACGAGCAGTACTTC. Based on the CDR3 plus reference TRBV30 and TRBJ2-7, the full variable domain is SQTIHQWPATLVQPVGSPLSLECTVEGTSNPNLYWYRQAAGRGLQLLFYSVGIGQISSEVPQNLSASRPQDRQFILSSKKLLLSDSGFYLCAWSVDGGGNIYEQYFGPGTRLTVT.

The V call is TRBV9, the J call TRBJ2-1, with D maybe TRBD2 (5 bases). The CDR3 sequence is 12 residues long. Trimming stripped 7 bases from V and 9 bases from J, with 14 bases between. Germline V gene data show CDR1 as SGDLS and CDR2 as YYNGEE. CDR3 nucleotides: TGTGCCAGCTCCTCCGGTCGGGGTGAGCAGTTCTTC. Translated: CASSSGRGEQFF. The complete variable domain, with remaining parts taken from reference TRBV9 and TRBJ2-1, reads DSGVTQTPKHLITATGQRVTLRCSPRSGDLSVYWYQQSLDQGLQFLIQYYNGEERAKGNILERFSAQQFPDLHSELNLSSLELGDSALYFCASSSGRGEQFFGPGTRLTVL.

The rearrangement uses TRBV4-1 and TRBJ2-7, with 7 bases lining up with TRBD1. The CDR3 is 12 residues long. CDR1 and CDR2 (germline): MGHRA, YSYEKL. After removal of 4 bases from V and 5 bases from J, the junction contained 2 bases not matched to a gene. CDR3 DNA: TGCGCCAGCAGCCCTCAGGGGGACGAGCAGTACTTC. This gives the protein CASSPQGDEQYF.

The rearrangement links TRBV19 to TRBJ2-3, with 7 bases identical to TRBD2. There are 16 residues in the CDR3. Germline V lookup: CDR1 LNHDA, CDR2 SQIVND (reference sequence). V was pared by 5 bases and J by 2 bases, with 10 bases of the junction left unmatched. DNA of the CDR3: TGTGCCAGTAGTCCTCTGACTAGCAGGGCCACAGATACGCAGTATTTT. Protein: CASSPLTSRATDTQYF.

This clone turned up a few times. The chain employs TRBV5-6 and TRBJ2-7; D is undetermined. Trimming took off 5 bases at V and 0 bases at J, with 18 bases between the two ends. The CDR3 loop spans 16 amino acids. The germline V gene encodes CDR1 SGHDT and CDR2 YYEEEE. CDR3 protein: CASSIERLESSYEQYF. As DNA, the CDR3 is TGTGCCAGCAGTATTGAAAGACTGGAGTCCTCCTACGAGCAGTACTTC.

V and J are TRBV7-9 and TRBJ2-3; TRBD2 matches at 13 bases. Trimming removed 5 bases from V and 4 bases from J; junction bases left unmatched: 3. The CDR3 is made up of 15 amino acids. Germline CDR1 reads SEHNR; CDR2 reads FQNEAQ (reference sequence). The CDR3 DNA follows: TGTGCCAGCAGCCCTACTAGCGGGAGGGCAGATACGCAGTATTTT. Its protein is CASSPTSGRADTQYF.

The chain's CDR3 is CASSLRTQGWVKNIQYF. CDR3 sequence (DNA): TGTGCCAGCAGCCTAAGAACCCAGGGTTGGGTCAAAAACATTCAGTACTTC. V is TRBV7-9 and J is TRBJ2-4; TRBD1 might be the D (5 bases). CDR3 size: 17 residues. V shed 5 bases and J shed 3 bases, with 20 bases lying between them. CDR1 is SEHNR and CDR2 is FQNEAQ in the germline V gene (reference sequence).

The V and J genes are TRBV7-2 and TRBJ2-1; the match to TRBD2 covers 10 bases. CDR1 is SGHTA, CDR2 FQGNSA, per germline. V gave up 1 base and J gave up 5 bases; unmatched junction bases: 11. CDR3 size: 18 residues. CDR3 in amino acids: CASSLGSLAGVPDNEQFF. The DNA of the CDR3 is TGTGCCAGCAGCTTAGGGTCCCTAGCGGGAGTTCCAGACAATGAGCAGTTCTTC.

CDR3 region: CASSIGVDEQFF. For the CDR3, the DNA is TGTGCCAGTAGTATAGGGGTCGATGAGCAGTTCTTC. The chain has TRBV19 and TRBJ2-1; no firm D call. The CDR3 spans 12 residues. CDR1 and CDR2 (germline): LNHDA, SQIVND (reference sequence). The germline V and J ends were trimmed by 1 base and 8 bases, with 6 bases remaining between them. Looking up the rest from reference TRBV19 and TRBJ2-1 gives the full variable domain: DGGITQSPKYLFRKEGQNVTLSCEQNLNHDAMYWYRQDPGQGLRLIYYSQIVNDFQKGDIAEGYSVSREKKESFPLTVTSAQKNPTAFYLCASSIGVDEQFFGPGTRLTVL.

The V gene is TRBV18, the J gene TRBJ2-2; D unclear. Germline V gives CDR1 KGHSH, CDR2 LQKENI. The CDR3 spans 14 residues. V shed 3 bases and J shed 6 bases, with 11 bases lying between them. Here the CDR3 reads CASSPNPSAGELFF. The CDR3 DNA is TGTGCCAGCTCACCGAACCCTTCGGCCGGGGAGCTGTTTTTT.

This sequence joins TRBV28 and TRBJ2-7, with D perhaps matching TRBD1 (6 bases). The V and J ends lost 4 bases and 2 bases respectively, with 12 bases between them. CDR3 length: 14 amino acids. Germline loops: CDR1 MDHEN, CDR2 SYDVKM. Here the CDR3 reads CASSYQGFTYEQYF. CDR3 nucleotide sequence: TGTGCCAGCAGTTATCAGGGGTTCACCTACGAGCAGTACTTC.

The chain carries TRBV28 and TRBJ2-1; 12 bases are a match to TRBD1. The CDR3 consists of 15 residues. Losses at the gene ends were 5 bases for V and 8 bases for J; bases not matched to a gene: 7. The germline V gene encodes CDR1 MDHEN and CDR2 SYDVKM. The CDR3 sequence is CASSPPGQGAYEQFF. For the CDR3, the DNA is TGTGCCAGCAGTCCTCCGGGACAGGGGGCCTATGAGCAGTTCTTC.

The rearrangement uses TRBV2 and TRBJ2-7, with D possibly matching TRBD2 (5 bases). V lost 4 bases and J 6 bases, leaving 16 bases between the germline ends. Germline assignment: CDR1 SNHLY and CDR2 FYNNEI. The CDR3 length is 14 residues. The CDR3 loop is CASSGVARALEQYF. The CDR3, as DNA: TGTGCCAGCAGTGGGGTAGCGCGAGCCCTCGAGCAGTACTTC.

V and J are TRBV9 and TRBJ2-2; D gene ambiguous. The germline gives CDR1 SGDLS, CDR2 YYNGEE. This CDR3 has 12 residues. Trimming stripped 0 bases from V and 8 bases from J, with 5 bases between. CDR3 loop: CASSVDSGELFF. Here the CDR3 DNA reads TGTGCCAGCAGCGTAGACTCTGGGGAGCTGTTTTTT.

CDR3 protein: CASSLYLAGRTGELFF. The CDR3 DNA reads TGTGCCAGCAGTTTATACCTAGCAGGACGCACCGGGGAGCTGTTTTTT. The chain recombines TRBV28 with TRBJ2-2; weak D call: TRBD2 (5 bases). Looked up from germline, CDR1 is MDHEN and CDR2 is SYDVKM. V was cut by 1 base and J by 4 bases, with 13 bases left in between. The CDR3 totals 16 residues. The variable domain in full, completed from reference TRBV28 and TRBJ2-2, reads DVKVTQSSRYLVKRTGEKVFLECVQDMDHENMFWYRQDPGLGLRLIYFSYDVKMKEKGDIPEGYSVSREKKERFSLILESASTNQTSMYLCASSLYLAGRTGELFFGEGSRLTVL.

J is TRBJ1-5 and V is TRBV5-8; possible D gene TRBD1, 5 bases. Trimming took 1 base from V and 1 from J, leaving 6 bases between them. CDR1 SGHTS and CDR2 YDEGEE come from the germline V gene. The CDR3 covers 14 residues. The CDR3 is CASSLWGSNQPQHF. CDR3 sequence (DNA): TGTGCCAGCAGCTTGTGGGGGAGCAATCAGCCCCAGCATTTT.

The chain has TRBV9 and TRBJ2-6; 10 nucleotides align to TRBD2. V trimming: 0 bases; J trimming: 0 bases; junction bases outside the gene matches: 9. Germline V CDR1 and CDR2: SGDLS, YYNGEE. The CDR3 totals 20 residues. The CDR3 sequence: CASSVDPGLAGVSGANVLTF. CDR3 DNA: TGTGCCAGCAGCGTAGATCCGGGGCTAGCGGGAGTCTCTGGGGCCAACGTCCTGACTTTC.

The chain links TRBV2 to TRBJ2-5; TRBD2 might be the D (5 bases). Germline CDR1 is SNHLY and CDR2 is FYNNEI. The CDR3 length is 14 residues. V was shortened by 8 bases and J by 5 bases, with 18 bases between the two germline ends. CDR3 loop: CASEGRGLRETQYF. In nucleotides, the CDR3 is TGTGCCAGCGAAGGGAGAGGCCTGCGGGAGACCCAGTACTTC. The full variable domain, with the rest looked up from reference TRBV2 and TRBJ2-5, is EPEVTQTPSHQVTQMGQEVILRCVPISNHLYFYWYRQILGQKVEFLVSFYNNEISEKSEIFDDQFSVERPDGSNFTLKIRSTKLEDSAMYFCASEGRGLRETQYFGPGTRLLVL.

The rearrangement uses TRBV7-3 and TRBJ2-1; no definite D call. The germline V gene encodes CDR1 SGHTA and CDR2 FQGTGA. Trimming removed 1 base at V and 13 bases at J, with 11 bases between. This CDR3 spans 12 amino acids. The CDR3 sequence is CASSLNHVVQFF. CDR3 bases: TGTGCCAGCAGCTTAAACCATGTAGTTCAGTTCTTC.

This chain uses TRBV25-1 with TRBJ1-1, with 8 positions matching TRBD1. Germline V CDR1 and CDR2: MGHDK, SYGVNS. The CDR3 has 16 amino acids. V dropped 3 bases and J dropped 8; count of bases not matched to a gene: 14. The CDR3 here is CASSEKVAGGLGEAFF. CDR3 DNA sequence: TGTGCCAGCAGTGAGAAGGTTGCAGGGGGCTTGGGGGAAGCTTTCTTT.

V gene TRBV28 combines with J gene TRBJ2-5, with 10 positions matching TRBD2. The V gene end was trimmed by 1 base and the J gene end by 7 bases; junction bases not matched to a gene: 6. Germline-derived CDR1 and CDR2 are MDHEN and SYDVKM. The CDR3 has 15 residues. CDR3 DNA: TGTGCCAGCAGTTTATACCAGCGGGAGGGGGGGACCCAGTACTTC. It yields the protein CASSLYQREGGTQYF.

The rearrangement joins TRBV5-8 to TRBJ1-1; no clear D. There are 15 residues in the CDR3. V was clipped by 3 bases and J by 0 bases, with 12 bases between them. Germline-derived CDR1 and CDR2 are SGHTS and YDEGEE. The CDR3 sequence is CASSYGLLMNTEAFF. CDR3 in DNA: TGTGCCAGCAGCTACGGACTGTTAATGAACACTGAAGCTTTCTTT.

The genes are TRBV28 and TRBJ2-3; D is unresolved. The CDR3 totals 17 residues. From germline, CDR1 is MDHEN and CDR2 SYDVKM. V was trimmed by 3 bases and J by 2 bases, leaving 18 bases between them. The CDR3 reads CASSLDLAFDTTDTQYF. The DNA of the CDR3 is TGTGCCAGCAGTTTGGACCTCGCGTTCGACACCACAGATACGCAGTATTTT.